A single sample gave rise to the 3 T cell receptor beta chains below, sequenced in a study of T-cell reconstitution after alpha-beta-depleted transplantation in children. Researchers prepared the TCRbeta library using unique molecular identifiers, the study reports. TCRdb reprocessed the PCR reads with MiXCR, giving one entry per CDR3 protein. In the table there are 250,000 to 400,000 distinct CDR3 sequences, over 20% of which are singletons. Here the sequenced sample was PBMCs, mostly from graft donor cells, taken 180 days after TCRalphabeta/CD19-depleted stem cell transplant. These TCRs come from a male patient younger than 18 who had a stem cell transplant for acute lymphoblastic leukemia, so the T cells may come from the graft donor.

This clonotype was detected only a few times. This sequence joins TRBV5-1 and TRBJ1-2; possibly TRBD1 for D (5 bases). Germline lookup yields CDR1 SGHRS and CDR2 YFSETQ. The CDR3 has 15 amino acids. V lost 4 bases and J 4 bases, leaving 17 bases between the germline ends. In nucleotides, the CDR3 is TGCGCCAGCAGCCCCGGGGTCCAGGGAGGCTATGGCTACACCTTC. Protein: CASSPGVQGGYGYTF. The full variable domain, rest sourced from reference TRBV5-1 and TRBJ1-2, is KAGVTQTPRYLIKTRGQQVTLSCSPISGHRSVSWYQQTPGQGLQFLFEYFSETQRNKGNFPGRFSGRQFSNSRSEMNVSTLELGDSALYLCASSPGVQGGYGYTFGSGTRLTVV.

This chain connects TRBV12-5 to TRBJ2-5; D is unresolved. This CDR3 has 12 residues. The germline gives CDR1 LGHNT, CDR2 FRNRAP. CDR3 region: CACGLTQETQYF. CDR3 DNA: TGTGCCTGTGGTTTGACGCAAGAGACCCAGTACTTC.

CDR3 nucleotide sequence: TGCGCCAGCAGCTTGCGGGGACAGGGGTCCTACAATGAGCAGTTCTTC. Its translation: CASSLRGQGSYNEQFF. This chain joins TRBV5-1 and TRBJ2-1; 10 nucleotides align to TRBD1. The CDR3 runs to 16 residues. CDR1 SGHRS and CDR2 YFSETQ come from the germline V gene. The V segment lost 1 base and the J segment 1 base; nucleotides outside the gene matches: 2.